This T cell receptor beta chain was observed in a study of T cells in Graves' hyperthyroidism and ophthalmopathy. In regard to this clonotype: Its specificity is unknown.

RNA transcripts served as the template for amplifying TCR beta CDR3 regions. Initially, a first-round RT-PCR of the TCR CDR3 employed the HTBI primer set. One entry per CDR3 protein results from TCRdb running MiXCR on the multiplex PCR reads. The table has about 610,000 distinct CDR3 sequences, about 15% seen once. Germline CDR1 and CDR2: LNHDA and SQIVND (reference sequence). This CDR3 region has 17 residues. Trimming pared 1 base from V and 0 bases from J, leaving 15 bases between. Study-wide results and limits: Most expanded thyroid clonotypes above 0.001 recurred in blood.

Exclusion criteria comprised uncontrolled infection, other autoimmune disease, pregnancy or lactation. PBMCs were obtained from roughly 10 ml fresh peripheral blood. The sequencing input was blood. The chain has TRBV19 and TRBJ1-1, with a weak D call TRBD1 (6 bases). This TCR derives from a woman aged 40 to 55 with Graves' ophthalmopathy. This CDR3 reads CASSIVRVDRLNTEAFF. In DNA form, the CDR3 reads TGTGCCAGTAGTATAGTAAGGGTGGACAGACTGAACACTGAAGCTTTCTTT.